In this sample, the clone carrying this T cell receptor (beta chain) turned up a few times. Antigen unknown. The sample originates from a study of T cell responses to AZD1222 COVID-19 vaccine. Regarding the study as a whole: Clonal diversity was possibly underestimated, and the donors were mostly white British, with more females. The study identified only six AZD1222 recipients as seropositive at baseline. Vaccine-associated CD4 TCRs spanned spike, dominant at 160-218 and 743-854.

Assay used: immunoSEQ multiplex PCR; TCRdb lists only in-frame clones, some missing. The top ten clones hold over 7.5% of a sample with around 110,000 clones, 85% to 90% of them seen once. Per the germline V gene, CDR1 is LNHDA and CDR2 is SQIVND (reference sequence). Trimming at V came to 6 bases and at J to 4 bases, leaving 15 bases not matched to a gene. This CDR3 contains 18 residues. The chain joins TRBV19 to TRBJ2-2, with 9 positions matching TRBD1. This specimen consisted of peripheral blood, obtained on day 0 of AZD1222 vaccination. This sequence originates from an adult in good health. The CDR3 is CASSPRRGQGVITGELFF. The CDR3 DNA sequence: TGTGCCAGTAGCCCACGGAGGGGACAGGGAGTTATCACCGGGGAGCTGTTTTTT. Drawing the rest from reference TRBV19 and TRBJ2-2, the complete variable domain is DGGITQSPKYLFRKEGQNVTLSCEQNLNHDAMYWYRQDPGQGLRLIYYSQIVNDFQKGDIAEGYSVSREKKESFPLTVTSAQKNPTAFYLCASSPRRGQGVITGELFFGEGSRLTVL.